A single sample gave rise to the 15 T cell receptor beta chains below, sequenced in a study of blood T cell repertoires in COVID-19. Libraries were prepared by immunoSEQ multiplex PCR; TCRdb keeps only in-frame clonotypes and omits some of them. The profile shows around 45,000 clones, 86% of them singletons. Sequenced input: peripheral blood. All receptors derive from a human donor in a cohort sampled during active COVID-19.

The CDR3, as DNA: TGTGCCAGCACTAGCTGGGAGCAGTTCTTC. Amino acids: CASTSWEQFF. This chain connects TRBV27 to TRBJ2-1; tentative D call: TRBD2 (5 bases). CDR3 length: 10 amino acids. In germline, CDR1 is MNHEY, CDR2 SMNVEV (reference sequence). Trimming cost V 7 bases and J 10 bases, with 8 bases left between them.

V gene TRBV7-3 combines with J gene TRBJ1-4; D is possibly TRBD1 (5 bases). CDR3 length: 16 residues. Germline V gene data show CDR1 as SGHTA and CDR2 as FQGTGA. V gave up 4 bases and J gave up 6 bases, with 18 bases separating them. The CDR3 is CASSSRGGDGDEKLFF. The CDR3 DNA reads TGTGCCAGCAGCTCCAGAGGAGGGGACGGAGATGAAAAACTGTTTTTT. Filled out from reference TRBV7-3 and TRBJ1-4, the complete variable domain reads GAGVSQTPSNKVTEKGKYVELRCDPISGHTALYWYRQSLGQGPEFLIYFQGTGAADDSGLPNDRFFAVRPEGSVSTLKIQRTERGDSAVYLCASSSRGGDGDEKLFFGSGTQLSVL.

The chain uses TRBV10-2 and TRBJ1-1; the D gene is possibly TRBD1 (5 bases). In germline, CDR1 is WSHSY, CDR2 SAAADI. V shed 0 bases and J shed 4 bases, with 6 bases lying between them. This CDR3 is built from 13 residues. The CDR3 DNA is TGCGCCAGCAGTGAGTCCGGGGGCACTGAAGCTTTCTTT. Its protein product is CASSESGGTEAFF.

DNA of the CDR3: TGCGCCAGCAAGGGAGCGACAGATACGCAGTATTTT. Translating gives CASKGATDTQYF. The chain carries TRBV5-1 and TRBJ2-3; D may be TRBD2 (5 bases). Germline values: CDR1 SGHRS, CDR2 YFSETQ. V lost 6 bases, J lost 3 bases, and 8 bases lay in between. The CDR3 totals 12 residues.

A few counts support this clone. This rearrangement joins TRBV7-6 to TRBJ2-5, with D perhaps TRBD1 (5 bases). The CDR3 loop spans 12 amino acids. The germline gives CDR1 SGHVS, CDR2 FNYEAQ. Trimming shortened V by 4 bases and J by 3 bases, and 6 bases separated the two germline ends. The CDR3 sequence: CASSSREETQYF. DNA of the CDR3: TGTGCCAGCAGCTCCAGGGAAGAGACCCAGTACTTC. Supplemented by reference TRBV7-6 and TRBJ2-5, the full variable domain reads GAGVSQSPRYKVTKRGQDVALRCDPISGHVSLYWYRQALGQGPEFLTYFNYEAQQDKSGLPNDRFSAERPEGSISTLTIQRTEQRDSAMYRCASSSREETQYFGPGTRLLVL.

This chain joins TRBV3-1 (or the pseudogene TRBV3-2) and TRBJ2-3, with no clear D. Trimming stripped 0 bases from V and 7 bases from J, with 8 bases between. Germline CDR1 reads LGHDT; CDR2 reads YNNKEL (reference sequence). The CDR3 runs 13 residues. CDR3 in amino acids: CASSQDRFYTQYF. The CDR3 coding sequence is TGTGCCAGCAGCCAAGATAGATTTTATACGCAGTATTTT.

This chain connects TRBV9 to TRBJ2-3; D is uncertain. The germline V gene encodes CDR1 SGDLS and CDR2 YYNGEE. The V and J ends lost 1 base and 3 bases respectively, with 9 bases between them. The CDR3 consists of 14 residues. For the CDR3, the DNA is TGTGCCAGCAGCGTATTGCTCCGGACAGATACGCAGTATTTT. Its translation: CASSVLLRTDTQYF.

J is TRBJ2-1 and V is TRBV24-1; 7 bases match TRBD1. The V segment lost 6 bases and the J segment 5 bases; nucleotides outside the gene matches: 6. CDR3 size: 14 residues. Germline loops: CDR1 KGHDR, CDR2 SFDVKD. DNA for the CDR3: TGTGCCACCAGTAGGACAGGCATGAACAATGAGCAGTTCTTC. This translates into CATSRTGMNNEQFF.

The rearrangement uses TRBV25-1 and TRBJ2-7; the match to TRBD1 covers 8 bases. CDR1 MGHDK and CDR2 SYGVNS come from the germline V gene. The CDR3 length is 14 residues. V gave up 6 bases and J gave up 4 bases; unmatched junction bases: 8. CDR3 nucleotide sequence: TGTGCCAGCAGGGGGACAGGAGGTATGTACGAGCAGTACTTC. Residues: CASRGTGGMYEQYF.

This clone was detected once. The V and J genes are TRBV5-4 and TRBJ1-4; 8 nucleotides line up with TRBD1. The V gene's germline CDR1 is SGHNT and CDR2 YYREEE (reference sequence). Unmatched junction bases numbered 12, after V lost 4 bases and J lost 1 base. The CDR3 spans 18 residues. CDR3 loop: CASSQPQGAGLTNEKLFF. The CDR3 DNA reads TGTGCCAGCAGCCAACCCCAGGGGGCAGGATTAACTAATGAAAAACTGTTTTTT. The entire variable domain, with the rest obtained from reference TRBV5-4 and TRBJ1-4, is as follows: ETGVTQSPTHLIKTRGQQVTLRCSSQSGHNTVSWYQQALGQGPQFIFQYYREEENGRGNFPPRFSGLQFPNYSSELNVNALELDDSALYLCASSQPQGAGLTNEKLFFGSGTQLSVL.

The rearrangement uses TRBV18 and TRBJ1-1; D possibly corresponds to TRBD1 (6 bases). V was trimmed by 3 bases and J by 12 bases, leaving 8 bases between them. CDR1 and CDR2 from the germline V gene are KGHSH and LQKENI. The CDR3 is 10 amino acids. The CDR3 DNA sequence: TGTGCCAGCTCACCGGGGGGGCCTTTCTTT. Its translation: CASSPGGPFF.

This chain uses TRBV11-2 with TRBJ1-2, with D tentatively TRBD1 (5 bases). Germline CDR1 and CDR2: SGHAT and FQNNGV. CDR3 length: 14 residues. The ends were cut back, 3 bases at V and 1 base at J, with 9 bases in the middle. The CDR3 loop reads CASSLGLGNYGYTF. In nucleotides, the CDR3 is TGTGCCAGCAGCTTGGGACTGGGTAACTATGGCTACACCTTC.

This clone was found once. The chain joins TRBV2 to TRBJ2-7, with a weak D call TRBD1 (6 bases). V dropped 6 bases and J dropped 3 bases, with 15 bases sitting between them. The CDR3 loop spans 14 amino acids. From germline, CDR1 is SNHLY and CDR2 FYNNEI. CDR3 DNA: TGTGCCAGCAGAGACAGGAGTGACTACTACGAGCAGTACTTC. This translates into CASRDRSDYYEQYF.

J is TRBJ2-1 and V is TRBV18, with D perhaps matching TRBD1 (6 bases). V lost 3 bases and J 12 bases, leaving 15 bases between the germline ends. This CDR3 is 13 amino acids long. The germline CDR1 and CDR2 sequences are KGHSH and LQKENI. The CDR3 sequence: CASSPQNREVQFF. CDR3 DNA: TGTGCCAGCTCACCTCAAAACAGGGAAGTGCAGTTCTTC.

This clone was recorded once. The chain carries TRBV7-6 and TRBJ2-6; no clear D gene. CDR1 and CDR2 from the germline V gene are SGHVS and FNYEAQ. The CDR3 loop spans 15 amino acids. The V end lost 4 bases, the J end lost 0 bases, and 7 bases lay between the germline ends. The CDR3 loop is CASSSIYSGANVLTF. The CDR3 region has the DNA TGTGCCAGCAGCTCTATCTACTCTGGGGCCAACGTCCTGACTTTC. Complete variable domain (other parts from reference TRBV7-6 and TRBJ2-6): GAGVSQSPRYKVTKRGQDVALRCDPISGHVSLYWYRQALGQGPEFLTYFNYEAQQDKSGLPNDRFSAERPEGSISTLTIQRTEQRDSAMYRCASSSIYSGANVLTFGAGSRLTVL.